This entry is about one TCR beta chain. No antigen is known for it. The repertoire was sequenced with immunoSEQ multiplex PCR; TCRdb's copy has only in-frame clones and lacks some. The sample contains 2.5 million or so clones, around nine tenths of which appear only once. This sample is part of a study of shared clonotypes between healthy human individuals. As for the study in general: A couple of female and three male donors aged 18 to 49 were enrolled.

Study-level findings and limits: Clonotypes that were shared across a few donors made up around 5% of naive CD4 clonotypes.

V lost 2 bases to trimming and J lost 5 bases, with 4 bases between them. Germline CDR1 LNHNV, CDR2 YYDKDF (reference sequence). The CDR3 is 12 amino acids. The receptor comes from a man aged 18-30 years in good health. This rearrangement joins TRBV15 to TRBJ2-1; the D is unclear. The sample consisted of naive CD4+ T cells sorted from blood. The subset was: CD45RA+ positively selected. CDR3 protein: CATSRRNNEQFF. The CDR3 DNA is TGTGCCACCAGCAGACGGAACAATGAGCAGTTCTTC.